This T cell receptor beta chain was identified during a study of blood T cell repertoires in COVID-19. Study as a whole: Some COVID-19 samples were acute and others convalescent; all came from the United States, Italy and Spain. The analysed material was cDNA or gDNA that came from T cells, B-cell-depleted T cells, or PBMCs.

Original methodology: Amplification of reference gene primers provided the estimated nucleated cell counts. The table came from immunoSEQ multiplex PCR; TCRdb's copy has only in-frame clones and leaves some out. V and J calls and clone size are given by that table; D and trimming were obtained from the DNA. Of 650,000 to 800,000 clones detected, 85% to 90% appear once; the ten largest clones hold under 0.3%. The CDR3 contains 14 residues. V lost 6 bases, J lost 0 bases, and 12 bases lay in between. Germline V gene lookup returns CDR1 SQVTM and CDR2 ANQGSEA. The source is a young woman with acute or convalescent COVID-19. Sequences were obtained from peripheral blood. The genes are TRBV29-1 and TRBJ1-5, with D perhaps TRBD1 (5 bases). The CDR3 DNA reads TGCAGCGTCCTCGGGGGGAATAGCAATCAGCCCCAGCATTTT. Translating it yields CSVLGGNSNQPQHF.